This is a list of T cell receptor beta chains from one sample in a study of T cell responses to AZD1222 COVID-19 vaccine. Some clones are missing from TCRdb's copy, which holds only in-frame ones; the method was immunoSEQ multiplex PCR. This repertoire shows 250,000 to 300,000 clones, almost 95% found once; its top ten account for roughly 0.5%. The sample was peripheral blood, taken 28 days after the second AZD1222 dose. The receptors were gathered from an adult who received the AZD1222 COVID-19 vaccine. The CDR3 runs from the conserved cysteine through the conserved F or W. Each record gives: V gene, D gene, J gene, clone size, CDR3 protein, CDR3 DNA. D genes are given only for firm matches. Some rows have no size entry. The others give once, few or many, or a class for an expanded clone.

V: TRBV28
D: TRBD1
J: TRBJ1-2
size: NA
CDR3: CASSSRWDRGPDGYTF
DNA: TGTGCCAGCAGCTCCCGTTGGGACAGGGGGCCCGATGGCTACACCTTC

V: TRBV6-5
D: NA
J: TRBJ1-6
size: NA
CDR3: CASSYSAGRNSPLHF
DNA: TGTGCCAGCAGTTACTCGGCGGGGAGGAATTCACCCCTCCACTTT

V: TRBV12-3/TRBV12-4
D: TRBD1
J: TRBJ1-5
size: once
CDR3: CASTTGDQPQHF
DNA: TGTGCCAGCACCACAGGGGATCAGCCCCAGCATTTT

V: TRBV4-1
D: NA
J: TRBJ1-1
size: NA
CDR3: CASSHPLGRNTEAFF
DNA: TGCGCCAGCAGCCACCCCTTGGGGAGGAACACTGAAGCTTTCTTT

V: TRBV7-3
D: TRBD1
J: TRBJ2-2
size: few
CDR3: CASSLGTDTGELFF
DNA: TGTGCCAGCAGCTTAGGGACAGACACCGGGGAGCTGTTTTTT

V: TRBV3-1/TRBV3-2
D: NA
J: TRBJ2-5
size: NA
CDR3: CASSQVTETQYF
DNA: TGTGCCAGCAGCCAAGTGACAGAGACCCAGTACTTC

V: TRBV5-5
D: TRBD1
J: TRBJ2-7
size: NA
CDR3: CASSSGQFYYEQYF
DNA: TGTGCCAGCAGTTCGGGACAGTTTTACTACGAGCAGTACTTC

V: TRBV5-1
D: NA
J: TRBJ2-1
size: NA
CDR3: CASSPGGLYNEQFF
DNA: TGCGCCAGCAGCCCCGGGGGCCTCTACAATGAGCAGTTCTTC

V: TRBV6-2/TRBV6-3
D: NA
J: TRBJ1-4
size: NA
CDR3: CASSYRDNEKLFF
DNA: TGTGCCAGCAGTTACCGGGACAATGAAAAACTGTTTTTT

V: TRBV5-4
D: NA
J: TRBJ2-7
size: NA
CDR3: CASSLTGYEQYF
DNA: TGTGCCAGCAGCTTGACGGGCTACGAGCAGTACTTC

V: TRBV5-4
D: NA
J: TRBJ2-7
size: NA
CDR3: CASSRDSYEQYF
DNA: TGTGCCAGCAGCCGCGACTCCTACGAGCAGTACTTC

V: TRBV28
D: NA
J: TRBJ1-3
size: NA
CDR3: CASSLGSLSGNTIYF
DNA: TGTGCCAGCAGTTTGGGGTCGCTCTCTGGAAACACCATATATTTT

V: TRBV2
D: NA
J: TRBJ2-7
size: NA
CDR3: CASSELAIKGEQYF
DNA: TGTGCCAGCAGTGAACTAGCGATAAAGGGGGAGCAGTACTTC

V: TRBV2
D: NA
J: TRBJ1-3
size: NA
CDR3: CASRASGAAGNTIYF
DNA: TGTGCCAGCAGAGCCTCAGGGGCGGCTGGAAACACCATATATTTT

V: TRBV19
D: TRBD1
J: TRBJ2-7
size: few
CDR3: CATHGQGHYEQYF
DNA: TGTGCCACCCACGGACAGGGGCACTACGAGCAGTACTTC

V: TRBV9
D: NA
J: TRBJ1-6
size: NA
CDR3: CASSQALEAPLHF
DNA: TGTGCCAGCAGCCAAGCACTCGAGGCACCCCTCCACTTT

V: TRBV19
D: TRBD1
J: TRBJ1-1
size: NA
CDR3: CASSRTGRTTEAFF
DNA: TGTGCCAGTAGTAGGACAGGGAGAACGACTGAAGCTTTCTTT

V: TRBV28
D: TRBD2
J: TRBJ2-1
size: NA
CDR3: CASSMTSGYNEQFF
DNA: TGTGCCAGCAGTATGACTAGCGGTTACAATGAGCAGTTCTTC

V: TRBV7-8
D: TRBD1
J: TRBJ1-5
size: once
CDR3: CASSLGTGLGEPQHF
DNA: TGTGCCAGCAGCTTAGGGACAGGGCTCGGAGAGCCCCAGCATTTT

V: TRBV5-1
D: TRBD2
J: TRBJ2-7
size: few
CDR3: CASSFRSGGSPYEQYF
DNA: TGCGCCAGCAGCTTCCGCAGTGGCGGGAGCCCCTACGAGCAGTACTTC

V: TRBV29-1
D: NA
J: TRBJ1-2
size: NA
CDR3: CSVVRLGGYTF
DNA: TGCAGCGTCGTACGGTTGGGTGGCTACACCTTC

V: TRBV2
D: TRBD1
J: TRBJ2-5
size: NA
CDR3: CASSDWDRGETQYF
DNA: TGTGCCAGCAGTGACTGGGACAGGGGAGAGACCCAGTACTTC

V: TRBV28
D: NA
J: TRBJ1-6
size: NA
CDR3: CASRQGNNSPLHF
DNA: TGTGCCAGCCGCCAAGGAAACAATTCACCCCTCCACTTT

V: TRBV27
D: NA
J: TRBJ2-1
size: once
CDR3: CASSGTGISDSYNEQFF
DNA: TGTGCCAGCAGTGGAACAGGGATATCCGATTCCTACAATGAGCAGTTCTTC

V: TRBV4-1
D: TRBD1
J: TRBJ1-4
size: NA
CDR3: CASSQSPAGGNEKLFF
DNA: TGCGCCAGCAGCCAAAGCCCGGCAGGGGGGAATGAAAAACTGTTTTTT

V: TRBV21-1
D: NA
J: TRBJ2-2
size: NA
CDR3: CASSKVGQGIIGELFF
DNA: NA

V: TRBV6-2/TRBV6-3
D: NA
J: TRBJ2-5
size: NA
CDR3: CASSYYYDLQETQYF
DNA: TGTGCCAGCAGTTACTACTACGACCTTCAAGAGACCCAGTACTTC

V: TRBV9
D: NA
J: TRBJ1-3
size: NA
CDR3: CASSRAGWPHSGNTIYF
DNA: TGTGCCAGCAGCAGGGCAGGCTGGCCCCACTCTGGAAACACCATATATTTT

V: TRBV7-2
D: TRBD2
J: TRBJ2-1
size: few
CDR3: CASSLGGLAGGREQFF
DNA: TGTGCCAGCAGCTTAGGAGGACTAGCGGGGGGTAGAGAGCAGTTCTTC

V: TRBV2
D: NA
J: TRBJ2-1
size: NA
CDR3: CASSAESSYNEQFF
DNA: TGTGCCAGCAGTGCAGAGAGCTCCTACAATGAGCAGTTCTTC

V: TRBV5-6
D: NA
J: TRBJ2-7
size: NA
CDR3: CASSLAAYEQYF
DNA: TGTGCCAGCAGCTTGGCCGCCTACGAGCAGTACTTC

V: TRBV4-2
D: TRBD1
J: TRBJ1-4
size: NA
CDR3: CASSQEKGQGLSSNEKLFF
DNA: TGTGCCAGCAGCCAAGAGAAGGGACAGGGCCTCAGCAGTAATGAAAAACTGTTTTTT

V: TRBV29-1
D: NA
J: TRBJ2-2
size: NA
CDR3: CSVEGGHGELFF
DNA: TGCAGCGTTGAAGGGGGGCACGGGGAGCTGTTTTTT

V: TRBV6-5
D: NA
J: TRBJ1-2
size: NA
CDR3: CASTPRGRLYGYTF
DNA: TGTGCCAGCACCCCTCGGGGGCGACTTTATGGCTACACCTTC

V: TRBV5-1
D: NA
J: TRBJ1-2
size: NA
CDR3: CASSLGRETYGYTF
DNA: TGCGCCAGCAGCTTGGGCCGGGAGACCTATGGCTACACCTTC

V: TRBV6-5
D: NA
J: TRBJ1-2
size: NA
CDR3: CASSYSVSRGAFSYTF
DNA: TGTGCCAGCAGTTACTCGGTGTCAAGGGGCGCTTTTAGCTACACCTTC

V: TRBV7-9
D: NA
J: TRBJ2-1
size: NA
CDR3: CASSLDVVHEQFF
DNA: TGTGCCAGCAGCTTAGATGTGGTCCATGAGCAGTTCTTC

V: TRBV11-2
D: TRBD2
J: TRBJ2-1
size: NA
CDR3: CASSSRLAGHYNEQFF
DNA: TGTGCCAGCAGCTCCCGACTAGCGGGGCACTACAATGAGCAGTTCTTC

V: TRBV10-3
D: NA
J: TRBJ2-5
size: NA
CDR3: CAISESGRGTETQYF
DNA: TGTGCCATCAGTGAGTCGGGCAGGGGAACGGAGACCCAGTACTTC

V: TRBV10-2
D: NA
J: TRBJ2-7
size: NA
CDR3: CASSPASPYEQYF
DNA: TGCGCCAGCAGTCCAGCGTCTCCCTACGAGCAGTACTTC

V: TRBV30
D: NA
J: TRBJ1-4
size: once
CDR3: CAWRVSGSGEKLFF
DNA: TGTGCCTGGAGAGTGAGTGGATCGGGTGAAAAACTGTTTTTT

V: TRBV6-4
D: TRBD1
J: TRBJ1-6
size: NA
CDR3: CASSLGQEGSPLHF
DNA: TGTGCCAGCAGCCTCGGACAGGAAGGTTCACCCCTCCACTTT

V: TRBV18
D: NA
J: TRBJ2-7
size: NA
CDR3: CASSPPGTAGLEQYF
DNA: TGTGCCAGCTCACCACCCGGGACTGCAGGGCTCGAGCAGTACTTC

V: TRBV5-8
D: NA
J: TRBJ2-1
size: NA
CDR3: CASSRPYRLGGNEQFF
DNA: TGTGCCAGCAGCAGGCCATACAGGCTTGGTGGGAATGAGCAGTTCTTC

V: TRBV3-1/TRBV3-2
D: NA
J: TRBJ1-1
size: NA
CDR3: CASSPMGGPNTEAFF
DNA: TGTGCCAGCAGCCCTATGGGGGGTCCGAACACTGAAGCTTTCTTT

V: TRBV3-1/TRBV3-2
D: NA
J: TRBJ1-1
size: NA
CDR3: CASSLAGPENTEAFF
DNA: TGTGCCAGCAGCCTAGCGGGTCCGGAGAACACTGAAGCTTTCTTT

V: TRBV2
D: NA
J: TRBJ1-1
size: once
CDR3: CASSVRQMNTEAFF
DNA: TGTGCCAGCAGTGTCCGCCAGATGAACACTGAAGCTTTCTTT

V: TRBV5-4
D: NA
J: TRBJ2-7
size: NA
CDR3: CASSLEGRMSYEQYF
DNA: TGTGCCAGCAGCTTGGAGGGAAGGATGTCCTACGAGCAGTACTTC

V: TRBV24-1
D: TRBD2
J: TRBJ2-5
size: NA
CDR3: CATTAPSGQETQYF
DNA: TGTGCCACCACCGCTCCTAGCGGTCAAGAGACCCAGTACTTC

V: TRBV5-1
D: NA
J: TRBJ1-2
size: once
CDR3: CASSLEVGANYGYTF
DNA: TGCGCCAGCAGCTTGGAGGTGGGAGCTAACTATGGCTACACCTTC

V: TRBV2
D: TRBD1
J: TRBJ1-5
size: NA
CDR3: CASSRQGHNQPQHF
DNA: TGTGCCAGCAGTCGACAGGGCCACAATCAGCCCCAGCATTTT

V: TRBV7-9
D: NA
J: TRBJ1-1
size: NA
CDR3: CASSLLPQENTEAFF
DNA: TGTGCCAGCAGCCTCCTACCTCAAGAGAACACTGAAGCTTTCTTT

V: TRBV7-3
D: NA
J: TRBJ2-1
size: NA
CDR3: CASSLGHNEQFF
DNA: TGTGCCAGCAGCTTGGGACACAATGAGCAGTTCTTC